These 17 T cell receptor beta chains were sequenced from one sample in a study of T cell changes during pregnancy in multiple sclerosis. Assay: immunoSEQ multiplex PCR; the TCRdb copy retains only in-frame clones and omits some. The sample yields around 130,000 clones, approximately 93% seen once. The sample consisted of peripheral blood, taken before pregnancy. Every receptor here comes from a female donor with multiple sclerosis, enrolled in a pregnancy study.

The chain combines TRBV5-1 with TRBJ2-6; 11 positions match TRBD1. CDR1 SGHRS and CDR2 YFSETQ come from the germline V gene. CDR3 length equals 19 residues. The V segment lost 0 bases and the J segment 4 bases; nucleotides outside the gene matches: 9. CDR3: CASSLGFGTGGPGANVLTF. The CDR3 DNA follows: TGCGCCAGCAGCTTGGGATTTGGGACAGGGGGTCCCGGGGCCAACGTCCTGACTTTC.

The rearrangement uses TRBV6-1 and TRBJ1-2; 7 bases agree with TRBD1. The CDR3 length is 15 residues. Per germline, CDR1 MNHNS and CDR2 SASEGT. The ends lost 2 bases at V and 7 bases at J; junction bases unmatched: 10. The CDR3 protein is CASSEFTGEGGGYTF. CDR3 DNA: TGTGCCAGCAGTGAATTTACAGGGGAAGGGGGTGGCTACACCTTC.

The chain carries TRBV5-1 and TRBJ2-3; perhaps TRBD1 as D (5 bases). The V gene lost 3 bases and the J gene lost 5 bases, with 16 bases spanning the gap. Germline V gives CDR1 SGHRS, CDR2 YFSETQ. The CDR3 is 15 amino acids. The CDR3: CASSSNRRDEDTQYF. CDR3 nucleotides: TGCGCCAGCAGCTCCAACCGCAGGGATGAAGATACGCAGTATTTT.

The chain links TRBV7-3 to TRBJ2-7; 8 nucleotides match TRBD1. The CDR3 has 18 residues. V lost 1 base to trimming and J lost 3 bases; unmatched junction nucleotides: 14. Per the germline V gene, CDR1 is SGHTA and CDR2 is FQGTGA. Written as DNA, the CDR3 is TGTGCCAGCAGCTTAAGGGCAGGGGGCGCCGACTCCAACTACGAGCAGTACTTC. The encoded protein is CASSLRAGGADSNYEQYF. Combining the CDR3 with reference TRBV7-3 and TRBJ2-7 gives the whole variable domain GAGVSQTPSNKVTEKGKYVELRCDPISGHTALYWYRQSLGQGPEFLIYFQGTGAADDSGLPNDRFFAVRPEGSVSTLKIQRTERGDSAVYLCASSLRAGGADSNYEQYFGPGTRLTVT.

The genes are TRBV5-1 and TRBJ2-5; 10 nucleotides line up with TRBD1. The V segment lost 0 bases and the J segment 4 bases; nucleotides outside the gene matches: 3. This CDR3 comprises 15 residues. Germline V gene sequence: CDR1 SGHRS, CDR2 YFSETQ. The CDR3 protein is CASSLADRGRETQYF. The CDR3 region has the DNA TGCGCCAGCAGCTTGGCCGACAGGGGGCGAGAGACCCAGTACTTC.

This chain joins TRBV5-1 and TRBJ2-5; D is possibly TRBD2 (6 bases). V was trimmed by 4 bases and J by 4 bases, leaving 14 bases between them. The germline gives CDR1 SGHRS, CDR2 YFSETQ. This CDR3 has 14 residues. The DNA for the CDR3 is TGCGCCAGCAGCCCCTATGGGACTTTAGAGACCCAGTACTTC. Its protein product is CASSPYGTLETQYF.

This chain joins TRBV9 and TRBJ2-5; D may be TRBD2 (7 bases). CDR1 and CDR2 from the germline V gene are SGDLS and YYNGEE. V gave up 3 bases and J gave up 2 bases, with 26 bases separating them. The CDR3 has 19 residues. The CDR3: CASSDPNTGGLWGQETQYF. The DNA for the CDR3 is TGTGCCAGCAGCGACCCGAACACCGGGGGGCTATGGGGGCAAGAGACCCAGTACTTC.

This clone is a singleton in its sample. CDR3 in DNA: TGTGCCAGCTCACCCCCACTGGGAGCCTACACCTTC. Its translation is CASSPPLGAYTF. J is TRBJ1-2 and V is TRBV18; D unresolved. The CDR3 loop spans 12 amino acids. Trimming pared 3 bases from V and 10 bases from J, leaving 12 bases between. Germline assignment: CDR1 KGHSH and CDR2 LQKENI. The full variable domain, its missing parts supplied by reference TRBV18 and TRBJ1-2, is NAGVMQNPRHLVRRRGQEARLRCSPMKGHSHVYWYRQLPEEGLKFMVYLQKENIIDESGMPKERFSAEFPKEGPSILRIQQVVRGDSAAYFCASSPPLGAYTFGSGTRLTVV.

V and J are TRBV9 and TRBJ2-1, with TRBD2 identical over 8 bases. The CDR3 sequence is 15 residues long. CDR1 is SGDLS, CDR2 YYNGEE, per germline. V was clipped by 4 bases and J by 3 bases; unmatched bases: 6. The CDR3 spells CASSIRTSYYNEQFF. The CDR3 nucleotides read TGTGCCAGCAGCATCCGGACTAGCTACTACAATGAGCAGTTCTTC.

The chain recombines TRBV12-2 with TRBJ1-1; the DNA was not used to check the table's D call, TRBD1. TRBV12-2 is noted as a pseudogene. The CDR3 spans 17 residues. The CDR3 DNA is TGTGCAAGTCGCTTAGAATCCCCGGACAGGATGAACACTGAAGCTTTCTTT. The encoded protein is CASRLESPDRMNTEAFF.

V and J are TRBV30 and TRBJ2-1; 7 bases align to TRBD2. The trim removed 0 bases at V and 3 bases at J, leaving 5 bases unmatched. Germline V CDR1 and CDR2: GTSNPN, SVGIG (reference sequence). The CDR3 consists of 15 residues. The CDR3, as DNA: TGTGCCTGGAGTGTAGTGGGGGGGATCTACAATGAGCAGTTCTTC. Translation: CAWSVVGGIYNEQFF. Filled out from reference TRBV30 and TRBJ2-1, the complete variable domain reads SQTIHQWPATLVQPVGSPLSLECTVEGTSNPNLYWYRQAAGRGLQLLFYSVGIGQISSEVPQNLSASRPQDRQFILSSKKLLLSDSGFYLCAWSVVGGIYNEQFFGPGTRLTVL.

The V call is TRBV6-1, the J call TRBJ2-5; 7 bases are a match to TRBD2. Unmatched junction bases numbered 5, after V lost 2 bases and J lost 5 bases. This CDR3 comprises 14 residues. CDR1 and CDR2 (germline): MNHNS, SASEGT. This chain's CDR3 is CASSESGRKETQYF. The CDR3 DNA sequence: TGTGCCAGCAGTGAATCCGGGAGGAAGGAGACCCAGTACTTC.

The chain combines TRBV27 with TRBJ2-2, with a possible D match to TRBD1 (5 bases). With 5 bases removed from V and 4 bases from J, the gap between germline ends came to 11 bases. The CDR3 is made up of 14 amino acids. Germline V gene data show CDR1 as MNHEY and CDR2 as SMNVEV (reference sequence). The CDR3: CASSLRGTTGELFF. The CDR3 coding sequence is TGTGCCAGCAGTCTTAGGGGCACCACCGGGGAGCTGTTTTTT.

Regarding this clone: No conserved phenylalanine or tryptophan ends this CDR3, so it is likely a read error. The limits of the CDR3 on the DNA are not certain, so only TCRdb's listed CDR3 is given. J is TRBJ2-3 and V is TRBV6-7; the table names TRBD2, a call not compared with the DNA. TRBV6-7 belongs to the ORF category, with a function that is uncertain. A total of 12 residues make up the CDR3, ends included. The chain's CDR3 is CASSKGTSGSRG.

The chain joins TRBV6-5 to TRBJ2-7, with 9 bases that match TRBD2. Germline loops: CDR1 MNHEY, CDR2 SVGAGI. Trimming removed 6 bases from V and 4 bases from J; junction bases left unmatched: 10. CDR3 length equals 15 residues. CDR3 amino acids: CASRDPLAGKYEQYF. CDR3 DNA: TGTGCCAGCAGGGATCCCCTAGCGGGGAAATACGAGCAGTACTTC.

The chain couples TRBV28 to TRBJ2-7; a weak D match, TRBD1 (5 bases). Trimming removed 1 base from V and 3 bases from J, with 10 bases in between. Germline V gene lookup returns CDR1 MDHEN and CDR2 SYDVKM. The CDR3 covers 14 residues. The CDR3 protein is CASSLFHRNYEQYF. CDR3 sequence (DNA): TGTGCCAGCAGTTTATTCCACAGGAACTACGAGCAGTACTTC. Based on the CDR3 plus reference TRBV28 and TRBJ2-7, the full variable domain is DVKVTQSSRYLVKRTGEKVFLECVQDMDHENMFWYRQDPGLGLRLIYFSYDVKMKEKGDIPEGYSVSREKKERFSLILESASTNQTSMYLCASSLFHRNYEQYFGPGTRLTVT.

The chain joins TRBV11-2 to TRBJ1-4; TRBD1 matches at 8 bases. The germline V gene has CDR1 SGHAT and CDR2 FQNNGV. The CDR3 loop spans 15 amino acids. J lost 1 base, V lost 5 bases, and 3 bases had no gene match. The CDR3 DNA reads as TGTGCCAGCAGCCCCGACAGGGGAACTAATGAAAAACTGTTTTTT. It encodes CASSPDRGTNEKLFF.